Shown below are 15 T cell receptor beta chains from a single sample sequenced in a study of blood T cell repertoires in COVID-19. Method: immunoSEQ multiplex PCR; TCRdb's copy keeps in-frame clones and lacks some. The repertoire includes 100,000 or so clones, roughly 87% of them detected once, and approximately 20% sits in the top ten. Sequencing input: peripheral blood. Source of these receptors: an elderly man with acute or convalescent COVID-19.

The rearrangement joins TRBV11-2 to TRBJ2-5; 8 nucleotides line up with TRBD2. V lost 2 bases to trimming and J lost 5 bases; unmatched junction nucleotides: 7. Germline V gene lookup returns CDR1 SGHAT and CDR2 FQNNGV. The CDR3 is made up of 15 amino acids. DNA of the CDR3: TGTGCCAGCAGCTTATACGCTAGCGGGTGGGAGACCCAGTACTTC. This codes for CASSLYASGWETQYF.

This clone was counted between two and nine times. The rearrangement uses TRBV2 and TRBJ2-7; D not certain. Trimming left V 5 bases short and J 5 bases short, with 10 bases between. The CDR3 totals 12 residues. Germline CDR1 is SNHLY and CDR2 is FYNNEI. CDR3 amino acids: CASSSLYDEQYF. The CDR3 DNA follows: TGTGCCAGCAGTTCTCTCTACGACGAGCAGTACTTC.

This chain uses TRBV7-8 with TRBJ1-4, with 7 positions matching TRBD1. Germline CDR1 is SGHVS and CDR2 is FQNEAQ. The CDR3 covers 15 residues. The V segment lost 5 bases and the J segment 0 bases; nucleotides outside the gene matches: 3. The CDR3 sequence: CASSPTGATNEKLFF. The CDR3 DNA reads TGTGCCAGCAGCCCTACAGGGGCAACTAATGAAAAACTGTTTTTT.

The rearrangement uses TRBV5-8 and TRBJ1-3; D is unresolved. The CDR3 consists of 13 residues. Germline CDR1 reads SGHTS; CDR2 reads YDEGEE. The V end lost 3 bases, the J end lost 0 bases, and 4 bases lay between the germline ends. For the CDR3, the DNA is TGTGCCAGCAGCTCTATCTCTGGAAACACCATATATTTT. This codes for CASSSISGNTIYF.

This chain links TRBV19 with TRBJ1-6, with D perhaps TRBD1 (6 bases). Looked up from germline, CDR1 is LNHDA and CDR2 is SQIVND (reference sequence). This CDR3 is built from 14 residues. With 3 bases removed from V and 11 bases from J, the gap between germline ends came to 14 bases. In nucleotides, the CDR3 is TGTGCCAGTAGTATTCAGGGGCCAGAGCCACCCCTCCACTTT. Amino acids: CASSIQGPEPPLHF.

The rearrangement links TRBV6-2 or TRBV6-3 to TRBJ2-7; 8 bases align to TRBD2. Trimming at V came to 0 bases and at J to 2 bases, leaving 6 bases not matched to a gene. Germline CDR1 is MNHEY and CDR2 is SVGEGT. This CDR3 contains 16 residues. The CDR3 reads CASSYSRAGATYEQYF. CDR3 nucleotide sequence: TGTGCCAGCAGTTACTCGCGAGCGGGGGCAACCTACGAGCAGTACTTC.

The rearrangement uses TRBV9 and TRBJ2-6; tentative D call: TRBD1 (5 bases). This CDR3 contains 16 residues. Per germline, CDR1 SGDLS and CDR2 YYNGEE. Trimming pared 4 bases from V and 0 bases from J, leaving 11 bases between. This chain's CDR3 is CASSPRQSSGANVLTF. The CDR3 nucleotides read TGTGCCAGCAGCCCCCGACAGTCCTCTGGGGCCAACGTCCTGACTTTC.

This chain links TRBV30 with TRBJ2-3; D possibly corresponds to TRBD1 (5 bases). CDR3 length: 13 residues. Germline V lookup: CDR1 GTSNPN, CDR2 SVGIG (reference sequence). Trimming removed 3 bases at V and 2 bases at J, with 9 bases between. The DNA for the CDR3 is TGTGCCTGGAGGCAGGGCCCCACAGATACGCAGTATTTT. Translating gives CAWRQGPTDTQYF.

V usage is TRBV6-5 and J usage is TRBJ1-2; TRBD1 matches at 9 bases. This CDR3 is built from 13 residues. Trimming at V came to 8 bases and at J to 6 bases, leaving 7 bases not matched to a gene. Germline loops: CDR1 MNHEY, CDR2 SVGAGI. CDR3 DNA sequence: TGTGCCAGCCTTAGGGACAGGGCTGATGGCTACACCTTC. Amino acids: CASLRDRADGYTF.

V gene TRBV7-2 combines with J gene TRBJ2-1, with D perhaps TRBD2 (6 bases). This CDR3 comprises 16 residues. Germline CDR1 reads SGHTA; CDR2 reads FQGNSA. V was shortened by 0 bases and J by 2 bases, with 11 bases between the two germline ends. The CDR3 reads CASSLAGGGAYNEQFF. The DNA for the CDR3 is TGTGCCAGCAGCTTAGCGGGCGGCGGGGCCTACAATGAGCAGTTCTTC.

The sample holds a few counts of this clone. The chain joins TRBV5-5 to TRBJ2-6, with 7 nucleotides matching TRBD1. This CDR3 is built from 17 residues. J gave up 0 bases and V 0 bases, and 3 bases lay outside the gene matches. Germline assignment: CDR1 SGHKS and CDR2 YYEKEE (reference sequence). Written as DNA, the CDR3 is TGTGCCAGCAGCTTGGTGGACAGGAGCTCTGGGGCCAACGTCCTGACTTTC. Translated, it gives CASSLVDRSSGANVLTF.

The chain carries TRBV30 and TRBJ1-2; no firm D call. This CDR3 is 14 amino acids long. Trimming left V 4 bases short and J 2 bases short, with 14 bases between. Per germline, CDR1 GTSNPN and CDR2 SVGIG (reference sequence). CDR3 nucleotide sequence: TGTGCCTGGACGAGATCCGGGAGGAACTATGGCTACACCTTC. It is translated as CAWTRSGRNYGYTF.

The sample holds one count of this clone. The chain links TRBV6-2 or TRBV6-3 to TRBJ2-2; D is unresolved. Germline CDR1 MNHEY, CDR2 SVGEGT. The CDR3 loop spans 11 amino acids. V was trimmed by 5 bases and J by 5 bases, leaving 3 bases between them. Written as DNA, the CDR3 is TGTGCCAGCAGTCGGACCGGGGAGCTGTTTTTT. Protein: CASSRTGELFF.

V gene TRBV30 combines with J gene TRBJ1-1; 7 nucleotides agree with TRBD1. CDR1 and CDR2 from the germline V gene are GTSNPN and SVGIG (reference sequence). After removal of 1 base from V and 2 bases from J, the junction contained 4 bases not matched to a gene. The CDR3 spans 14 residues. This CDR3 is CAWSGGQINTEAFF. In DNA, the CDR3 is TGTGCCTGGAGTGGGGGACAGATCAACACTGAAGCTTTCTTT.

A remark on this clone: A junction end diverges from the germline sequence, so it may reflect a read error. V and J are TRBV2 and TRBJ1-5; 7 nucleotides align to TRBD1. Germline V gene data show CDR1 as SNHLY and CDR2 as FYNNEI. CDR3 size: 15 residues. DNA of the CDR3: TGTGCCAGCAGTGAAGAGGACAGGTACAATCAGTCCCAGCATTTT. Protein product: CASSEEDRYNQSQHF.